Measured by frequency, the clone carrying this TCR beta chain is medium-sized. Its antigen is as yet unknown. This record belongs to a study of CXCR3-negative and CXCR3-positive naive CD8 T cells. Study-level points and caveats: Both naive subsets showed comparably high diversity, and memory CD8+ cells showed much lower diversity.

Libraries of TRB cDNA were made by 5' RACE and carried UMIs. Following a re-call of the 5' RACE reads, TCRdb has one entry per CDR3 protein and lacks DNA. This sample's table reports tens of thousands of distinct CDR3 sequences. The sequencing sample was made of memory CD8+ T cells from blood. This TCR came from a human donor in good health. Some clones in this sample may be carry-over from other donors' samples.

The CDR3 reads CASSHPELSTFEYNEQFF. V usage is TRBV4-2 and J usage is TRBJ2-1; TCRdb outputs TRBD1, but without DNA this stays unchecked. The germline V gene has CDR1 LGHNA and CDR2 YNFKEQ. The CDR3 extends over 18 amino acids.